A selection of T cell receptor beta chains follows, all from one sample in a study of T-cell memory formation after mild COVID-19. TCRdb processed the 5' RACE reads anew with MiXCR; each CDR3 protein has one entry. The repertoire has just over 60,000 distinct CDR3 sequences, over 8.5% of them found once; the top ten carry around 1.1%. Input material: PBMCs or a T cell subset sorted from them (not recorded which). These receptors all come from a man aged 18-30 years who had mild COVID-19 (a few samples of this study predate the infection). Cell type and time point are not known. Each CDR3 is given without its conserved first and last residue.

CDR3,V,J
ASSPLGTGGSGELF,TRBV7-7,TRBJ2-2
SALTGQSAYGYT,TRBV20-1,TRBJ1-2
AWSGGRTDTQY,TRBV30,TRBJ2-3
ASSRNSGAETQY,TRBV12-3/TRBV12-4,TRBJ2-5
ASSRGPSNTGELF,TRBV5-1,TRBJ2-2
ASRYPGQGNYGYT,TRBV7-2,TRBJ1-2
ASSQVGQTQH,TRBV3-1,TRBJ1-5
ASSQSWGEVDTEAF,TRBV23-1,TRBJ1-1
ASSLFSSGANVLT,TRBV11-2,TRBJ2-6
ASSLYSGAYNEQF,TRBV7-9,TRBJ2-1
SVSQGASNEKLF,TRBV29-1,TRBJ1-4
ASSQDSLNYGYT,TRBV4-2,TRBJ1-2
ASSSGGTGAETQY,TRBV7-7,TRBJ2-5
ASSQTGVDTGELF,TRBV11-3,TRBJ2-2
ASRQGLEGNEQF,TRBV7-2,TRBJ2-1
ASSFRGGDEQF,TRBV12-3/TRBV12-4,TRBJ2-1
ASSYSWDTVYEQY,TRBV6-5,TRBJ2-7
SADIIGQGYSYNEQF,TRBV29-1,TRBJ2-1
SARVGRGQETQY,TRBV20-1,TRBJ2-5
ASSKGLLDYEQY,TRBV12-3/TRBV12-4,TRBJ2-7
ASSLDGTSSYNEQF,TRBV5-1,TRBJ2-1
ASSLFNTGAGTQY,TRBV5-6,TRBJ2-5
ATTSGGASTEAF,TRBV5-1,TRBJ1-1
ASSRPQGGQETQY,TRBV4-1,TRBJ2-5
ASRIAGGQETQY,TRBV6-6,TRBJ2-5
ASSPDEGRGETQY,TRBV12-3/TRBV12-4,TRBJ2-5
ASSESGQEQF,TRBV28,TRBJ2-1
ASSFLTGGFQETQY,TRBV5-6,TRBJ2-5
ASSPPPGQGKETQY,TRBV5-4,TRBJ2-5
ASSLLTEAF,TRBV7-2,TRBJ1-1
ASSPTGGTGANVLT,TRBV9,TRBJ2-6
ASSLTGDSYNEQF,TRBV7-3,TRBJ2-1
ASRMTAGRENIQY,TRBV6-5,TRBJ2-4
ASSPSSGANVLT,TRBV7-7,TRBJ2-6
ASSQSNRAETQY,TRBV23-1,TRBJ2-5
ASKEETQY,TRBV2,TRBJ2-5
ASGSWSYTEAF,TRBV12-5,TRBJ1-1
ASSLAVLQETQY,TRBV5-5,TRBJ2-5
SVGDGTYEQY,TRBV29-1,TRBJ2-7
ASSPTGNTEAF,TRBV7-9,TRBJ1-1
ASSPPAGSSQH,TRBV18,TRBJ1-5